These 26 T cell receptor beta chains were all obtained from the same sample, sequenced in a study of blood T cell repertoires in COVID-19 (dated by TCRdb to about 2020). Library creation used the immunoSEQ multiplex PCR assay. TCRdb holds this immuneACCESS table with in-frame rearrangements only. Some clones are missing; in checked studies, unresolved V genes explain under half, and the rest has no known cause. The sample table contains about 400,000 clones; only one count was recorded for roughly 86% of them. The ten largest clones take up 1.7% of the sample. Material for sequencing was PBMCs or T cells enriched from blood (not recorded which). The receptor set was obtained from a woman aged 25 to 45 who had recovered from COVID-19.

The rearrangement joins TRBV25-1 to TRBJ2-5, with 8 bases aligning to TRBD2. CDR3 length: 15 amino acids. The junction had 5 bases not matched to a gene; V was cut back by 1 base and J by 4 bases. Germline V gene sequence: CDR1 MGHDK, CDR2 SYGVNS. CDR3 in DNA: TGTGCCAGCAGTGAATCTGGGAGCGGGAGAGAGACCCAGTACTTC. Encoded protein: CASSESGSGRETQYF. Full variable domain (missing parts from reference TRBV25-1 and TRBJ2-5): EADIYQTPRYLVIGTGKKITLECSQTMGHDKMYWYQQDPGMELHLIHYSYGVNSTEKGDLSSESTVSRIRTEHFPLTLESARPSHTSQYLCASSESGSGRETQYFGPGTRLLVL.

The chain has TRBV6-2 or TRBV6-3 and TRBJ2-5; D remains unclear. Looked up from germline, CDR1 is MNHEY and CDR2 is SVGEGT. Trimming removed 2 bases from V and 7 bases from J, with 5 bases in between. CDR3 length: 11 amino acids. CDR3 protein: CASSYGRTQYF. The CDR3 nucleotides are TGTGCCAGCAGTTACGGCCGGACCCAGTACTTC.

V is TRBV7-3 and J is TRBJ1-6, with 9 positions matching TRBD1. The CDR3 covers 15 residues. Per germline, CDR1 SGHTA and CDR2 FQGTGA. The V segment lost 4 bases and the J segment 5 bases; nucleotides outside the gene matches: 3. CDR3 DNA sequence: TGTGCCAGCAGCTCCACAGGGGGCAATAATTCACCCCTCCACTTT. Amino acids: CASSSTGGNNSPLHF. The full variable domain, rest sourced from reference TRBV7-3 and TRBJ1-6, is GAGVSQTPSNKVTEKGKYVELRCDPISGHTALYWYRQSLGQGPEFLIYFQGTGAADDSGLPNDRFFAVRPEGSVSTLKIQRTERGDSAVYLCASSSTGGNNSPLHFGNGTRLTVT.

This chain connects TRBV19 to TRBJ1-2; unclear D gene. Between the trimmed V and J ends, which lost 0 bases and 8 bases, there was a span of 16 bases. The CDR3 has 15 amino acids. From germline, CDR1 is LNHDA and CDR2 SQIVND (reference sequence). Written as DNA, the CDR3 is TGTGCCAGTAGTATAGACAGACAAGGTCCGTGGGGCTACACCTTC. This codes for CASSIDRQGPWGYTF.

This chain links TRBV7-9 with TRBJ1-6; 8 bases agree with TRBD1. This CDR3 spans 14 amino acids. V lost 5 bases, J lost 8 bases, and 5 bases stayed unmatched. CDR1 is SEHNR and CDR2 is FQNEAQ in the germline V gene (reference sequence). The CDR3 DNA reads TGTGCCAGCAGCCGGACAGGGTCGGATTCACCCCTCCACTTT. Its translation: CASSRTGSDSPLHF. Filled out from reference TRBV7-9 and TRBJ1-6, the complete variable domain reads DTGVSQNPRHKITKRGQNVTFRCDPISEHNRLYWYRQTLGQGPEFLTYFQNEAQLEKSRLLSDRFSAERPKGSFSTLEIQRTEQGDSAMYLCASSRTGSDSPLHFGNGTRLTVT.

The V gene is TRBV7-8, the J gene TRBJ1-1, with D tentatively TRBD1 (6 bases). CDR1 is SGHVS and CDR2 is FQNEAQ in the germline V gene. This CDR3 region has 13 residues. V dropped 5 bases and J dropped 7 bases, with 14 bases sitting between them. The CDR3 is CASSEQGMYEAFF. The CDR3, as DNA: TGTGCCAGCAGCGAACAGGGAATGTATGAAGCTTTCTTT.

The chain employs TRBV6-2 or TRBV6-3 and TRBJ1-2; D possibly corresponds to TRBD1 (5 bases). Germline V gene sequence: CDR1 MNHEY, CDR2 SVGEGT. The V and J ends lost 2 bases and 3 bases respectively, with 13 bases between them. The CDR3 contains 15 residues. In nucleotides, the CDR3 is TGTGCCAGCAGTTACCCCATGGGAGGGGACTATGGCTACACCTTC. This translates into CASSYPMGGDYGYTF.

J is TRBJ2-3 and V is TRBV5-6; 7 nucleotides match TRBD2. Trimming took 2 bases from V and 11 from J; bases not matched to a gene: 8. The germline V gene encodes CDR1 SGHDT and CDR2 YYEEEE. The CDR3 runs to 13 residues. In DNA form, the CDR3 reads TGTGCCAGCAGCTTACCGAGCGGGGACGGGCAGTATTTT. Translation: CASSLPSGDGQYF.

The V and J genes are TRBV11-2 and TRBJ1-2; 7 bases are shared with TRBD1. The CDR3 length is 15 residues. Trimming took 5 bases from V and 2 from J; bases not matched to a gene: 8. Germline V gene lookup returns CDR1 SGHAT and CDR2 FQNNGV. In DNA, the CDR3 is TGTGCCAGCAGCCCCTGGGGACAGAAAAACTATGGCTACACCTTC. This translates into CASSPWGQKNYGYTF. Full variable domain (outside the CDR3, taken from reference TRBV11-2 and TRBJ1-2): EAGVAQSPRYKIIEKRQSVAFWCNPISGHATLYWYQQILGQGPKLLIQFQNNGVVDDSQLPKDRFSAERLKGVDSTLKIQPAKLEDSAVYLCASSPWGQKNYGYTFGSGTRLTVV.

The chain joins TRBV5-1 to TRBJ2-3; possible D gene TRBD1, 6 bases. Trimming took 4 bases from V and 7 from J, leaving 16 bases between them. Germline assignment: CDR1 SGHRS and CDR2 YFSETQ. The CDR3 runs 14 residues. The CDR3 protein is CASSPTGNRNTQYF. The CDR3 region has the DNA TGCGCCAGCAGCCCCACAGGGAATAGGAATACGCAGTATTTT.

V is TRBV27 and J is TRBJ1-2; the D gene is possibly TRBD1 (5 bases). CDR1 and CDR2 from the germline V gene are MNHEY and SMNVEV (reference sequence). The V gene lost 2 bases and the J gene lost 6 bases, with 16 bases spanning the gap. The CDR3 length is 15 residues. CDR3 region: CASSLISGHANGYTF. DNA for the CDR3: TGTGCCAGCAGTTTAATTTCCGGACATGCCAATGGCTACACCTTC.

The chain links TRBV25-1 to TRBJ2-5; 8 nucleotides align to TRBD2. Germline-derived CDR1 and CDR2 are MGHDK and SYGVNS. The junction had 8 bases not matched to a gene; V was cut back by 3 bases and J by 5 bases. The CDR3 extends over 15 amino acids. The CDR3 DNA is TGTGCCAGCAGTGATATTGGTGCGGGGGGTGAGACCCAGTACTTC. Its translation: CASSDIGAGGETQYF.

The chain combines TRBV30 with TRBJ1-6, with D maybe TRBD1 (6 bases). Germline-derived CDR1 and CDR2 are GTSNPN and SVGIG (reference sequence). The CDR3 covers 12 residues. Trimming removed 5 bases at V and 8 bases at J, with 10 bases between. The CDR3 protein is CAWAAGDSPLHF. CDR3 nucleotides: TGTGCCTGGGCGGCAGGGGATTCACCCCTCCACTTT.

This rearrangement joins TRBV7-6 to TRBJ2-2; TRBD1 agrees at 10 bases. Trimming took 4 bases from V and 5 from J; bases not matched to a gene: 4. This CDR3 comprises 15 residues. CDR1 SGHVS and CDR2 FNYEAQ come from the germline V gene. Here the CDR3 reads CASSWTGGRTGELFF. In DNA, the CDR3 is TGTGCCAGCAGCTGGACAGGGGGGAGAACCGGGGAGCTGTTTTTT. Full variable domain (missing parts from reference TRBV7-6 and TRBJ2-2): GAGVSQSPRYKVTKRGQDVALRCDPISGHVSLYWYRQALGQGPEFLTYFNYEAQQDKSGLPNDRFSAERPEGSISTLTIQRTEQRDSAMYRCASSWTGGRTGELFFGEGSRLTVL.

This chain joins TRBV7-3 and TRBJ1-1; D possibly corresponds to TRBD1 (6 bases). Trimming took 5 bases from V and 1 from J, leaving 14 bases between them. CDR3 size: 15 residues. Germline-derived CDR1 and CDR2 are SGHTA and FQGTGA. The CDR3, as DNA: TGTGCCAGCAGCCGCCAGGACAGAAAGAACACTGAAGCTTTCTTT. It codes for CASSRQDRKNTEAFF.

The rearrangement links TRBV5-1 to TRBJ2-1; 7 bases are shared with TRBD2. Germline V gene sequence: CDR1 SGHRS, CDR2 YFSETQ. The CDR3 consists of 18 residues. Losses at the gene ends were 0 bases for V and 3 bases for J; bases not matched to a gene: 12. As DNA, the CDR3 is TGCGCCAGCAGCTTGGCCCCACTGCGGGGGAACCTCTACAATGAGCAGTTCTTC. Translation gives CASSLAPLRGNLYNEQFF.

The rearrangement uses TRBV2 and TRBJ2-5, with 7 bases that match TRBD1. Trimming at V came to 4 bases and at J to 2 bases, leaving 13 bases not matched to a gene. This CDR3 region has 17 residues. The germline gives CDR1 SNHLY, CDR2 FYNNEI. The CDR3 spells CASSVTRDSAGQETQYF. CDR3 DNA: TGTGCCAGCAGTGTTACCCGGGACAGTGCCGGTCAAGAGACCCAGTACTTC.

The chain couples TRBV7-9 to TRBJ1-2, with TRBD1 identical over 9 bases. This CDR3 contains 18 residues. The germline V gene encodes CDR1 SEHNR and CDR2 FQNEAQ (reference sequence). The ends lost 4 bases at V and 7 bases at J; junction bases unmatched: 19. In DNA, the CDR3 is TGTGCCAGCAGCTCCTCGATGGGTGGGACAGGGAAGTTCCGTGGCTACACCTTC. Its translation is CASSSSMGGTGKFRGYTF.

This clone appeared a single time. This chain uses TRBV9 with TRBJ1-2, with D possibly matching TRBD1 (6 bases). Germline CDR1 SGDLS, CDR2 YYNGEE. CDR3 length equals 14 residues. The germline V and J ends were trimmed by 4 bases and 4 bases, with 14 bases remaining between them. This chain's CDR3 is CASSKRRGPYGYTF. CDR3 nucleotide sequence: TGTGCCAGCAGCAAGAGGCGGGGGCCCTATGGCTACACCTTC.

The V gene is TRBV7-2, the J gene TRBJ2-1; tentative D call: TRBD1 (5 bases). The CDR3 sequence is 14 residues long. Germline V gene data show CDR1 as SGHTA and CDR2 as FQGNSA. V was shortened by 2 bases and J by 8 bases, with 13 bases between the two germline ends. As DNA, the CDR3 is TGTGCCAGCAGCTTAAATCAGGGTTGGGATGAGCAGTTCTTC. This gives the protein CASSLNQGWDEQFF.

This clone was seen repeatedly, ten times or more. This chain uses TRBV3-1 (or the pseudogene TRBV3-2) with TRBJ1-6; 7 bases are a match to TRBD1. In germline, CDR1 is LGHDT, CDR2 YNNKEL (reference sequence). The CDR3 spans 16 residues. The trim removed 4 bases at V and 1 base at J, leaving 4 bases unmatched. Written as DNA, the CDR3 is TGTGCCAGCAGCCCCAGGGGGGAGTCCTATAATTCACCCCTCCACTTT. It is translated as CASSPRGESYNSPLHF.

The CDR3 reads CAWNSVDTEAFF. Written as DNA, the CDR3 is TGTGCCTGGAATTCTGTAGACACTGAAGCTTTCTTT. The chain has TRBV30 and TRBJ1-1; no reliable D call. The CDR3 totals 12 residues. Trimming removed 4 bases from V and 3 bases from J, with 9 bases in between. Germline loops: CDR1 GTSNPN, CDR2 SVGIG (reference sequence).

V gene TRBV19 combines with J gene TRBJ2-7; 7 bases agree with TRBD2. The V and J ends lost 9 bases and 2 bases, in that order; junction bases with no gene match: 13. In germline, CDR1 is LNHDA, CDR2 SQIVND (reference sequence). The CDR3 sequence is 15 residues long. DNA for the CDR3: TGTGCCAGCGCGACCGCAGCTAGCGGTACCTACGAGCAGTACTTC. Its translation: CASATAASGTYEQYF.

The rearrangement uses TRBV19 and TRBJ1-2; D unresolved. The CDR3 covers 14 residues. V was shortened by 3 bases and J by 3 bases, with 11 bases between the two germline ends. Germline loops: CDR1 LNHDA, CDR2 SQIVND (reference sequence). The CDR3 nucleotides are TGTGCCAGTAGTATTGTGGACGGGGACTATGGCTACACCTTC. Protein product: CASSIVDGDYGYTF.

The chain combines TRBV9 with TRBJ2-5; no reliable D call. The germline V and J ends were trimmed by 2 bases and 5 bases, with 7 bases remaining between them. Germline CDR1 is SGDLS and CDR2 is YYNGEE. This CDR3 has 12 residues. CDR3 nucleotide sequence: TGTGCCAGCAGCGTGTCTGAGGAGACCCAGTACTTC. The encoded protein is CASSVSEETQYF.

The V and J genes are TRBV7-9 and TRBJ2-1, with 13 bases fitting TRBD2. The CDR3 is 14 amino acids. V dropped 8 bases and J dropped 4; count of bases not matched to a gene: 2. Germline V gene sequence: CDR1 SEHNR, CDR2 FQNEAQ (reference sequence). In DNA form, the CDR3 reads TGTGCCAGCTGGACTAGCGGGGGATACAATGAGCAGTTCTTC. Protein sequence: CASWTSGGYNEQFF.